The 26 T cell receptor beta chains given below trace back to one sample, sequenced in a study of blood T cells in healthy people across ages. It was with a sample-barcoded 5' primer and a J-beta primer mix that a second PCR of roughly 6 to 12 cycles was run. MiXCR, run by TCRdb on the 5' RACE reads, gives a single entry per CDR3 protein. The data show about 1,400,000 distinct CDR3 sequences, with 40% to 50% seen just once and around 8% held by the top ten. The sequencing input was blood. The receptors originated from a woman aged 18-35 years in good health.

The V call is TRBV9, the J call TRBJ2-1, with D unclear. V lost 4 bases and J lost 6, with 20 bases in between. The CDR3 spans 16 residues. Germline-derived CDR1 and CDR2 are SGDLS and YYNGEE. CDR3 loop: CASSPHDGPRGNEQFF. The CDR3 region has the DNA TGTGCCAGCAGCCCCCACGATGGGCCCCGTGGCAATGAGCAGTTCTTC.

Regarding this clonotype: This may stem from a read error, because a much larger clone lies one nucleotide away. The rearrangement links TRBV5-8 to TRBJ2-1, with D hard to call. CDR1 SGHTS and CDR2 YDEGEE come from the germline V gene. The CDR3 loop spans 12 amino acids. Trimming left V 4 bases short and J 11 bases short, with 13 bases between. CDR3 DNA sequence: TGTGCCAGCAGCCTCATTGGGGATAAGCAGTTCTTC. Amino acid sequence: CASSLIGDKQFF.

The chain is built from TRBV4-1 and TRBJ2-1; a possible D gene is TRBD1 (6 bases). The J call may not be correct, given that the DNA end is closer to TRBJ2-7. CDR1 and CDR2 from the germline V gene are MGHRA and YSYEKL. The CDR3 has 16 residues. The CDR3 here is CASSQEVQGITYEQYF. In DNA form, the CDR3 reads TGCGCCAGCAGCCAAGAAGTCCAGGGGATCACCTACGAGCAGTACTTC.

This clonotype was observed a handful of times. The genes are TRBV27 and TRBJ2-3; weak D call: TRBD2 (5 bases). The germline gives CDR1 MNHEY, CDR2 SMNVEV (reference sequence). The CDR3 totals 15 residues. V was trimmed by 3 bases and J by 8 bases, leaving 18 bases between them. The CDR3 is CASSLGGLLAGTQYF. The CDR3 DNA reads TGTGCCAGCAGTTTGGGCGGACTCCTCGCGGGTACGCAGTATTTT.

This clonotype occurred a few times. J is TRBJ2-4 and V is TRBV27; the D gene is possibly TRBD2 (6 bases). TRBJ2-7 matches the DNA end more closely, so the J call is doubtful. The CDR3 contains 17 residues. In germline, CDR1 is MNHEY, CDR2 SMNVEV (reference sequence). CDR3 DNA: TGTGCCAGCGCTGCGGTCGGGACTGGGACCGTTTTCTACGAGCAGTACTTC. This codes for CASAAVGTGTVFYEQYF.

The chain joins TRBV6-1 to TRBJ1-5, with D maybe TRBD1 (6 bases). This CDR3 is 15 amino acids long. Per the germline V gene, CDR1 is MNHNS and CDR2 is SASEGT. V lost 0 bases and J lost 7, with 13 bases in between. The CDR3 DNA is TGTGCCAGCAGTGAAGCCGGGGGCGCGGGGCAGCCCCAGCATTTT. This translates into CASSEAGGAGQPQHF.

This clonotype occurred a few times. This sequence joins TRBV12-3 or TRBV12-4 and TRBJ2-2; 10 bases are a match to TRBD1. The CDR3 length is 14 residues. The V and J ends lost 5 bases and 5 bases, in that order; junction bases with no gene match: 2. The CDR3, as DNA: TGTGCCAGCAGTAGGGGACAGGGGACCGGGGAGCTGTTTTTT. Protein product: CASSRGQGTGELFF.

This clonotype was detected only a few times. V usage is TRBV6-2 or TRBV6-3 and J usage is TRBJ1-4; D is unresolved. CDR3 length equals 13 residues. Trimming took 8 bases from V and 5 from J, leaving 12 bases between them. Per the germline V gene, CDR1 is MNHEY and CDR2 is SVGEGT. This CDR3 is CASRGGENEKLFF. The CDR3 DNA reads TGTGCCAGCCGAGGAGGAGAAAATGAAAAACTGTTTTTT.

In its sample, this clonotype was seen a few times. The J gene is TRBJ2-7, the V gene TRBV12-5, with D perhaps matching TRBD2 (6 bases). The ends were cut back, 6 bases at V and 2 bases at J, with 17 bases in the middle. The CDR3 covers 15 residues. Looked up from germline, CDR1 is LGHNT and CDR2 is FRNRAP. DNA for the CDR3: TGTGCTAGTGGATTCGGGACTTTAGGGGCCTACGAGCAGTACTTC. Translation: CASGFGTLGAYEQYF.

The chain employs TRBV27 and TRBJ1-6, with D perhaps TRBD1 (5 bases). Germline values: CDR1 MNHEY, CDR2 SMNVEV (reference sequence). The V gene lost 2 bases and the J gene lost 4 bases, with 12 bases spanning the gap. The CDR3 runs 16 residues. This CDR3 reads CASSLRRDGYNSPLHF. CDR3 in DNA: TGTGCCAGCAGTTTACGCAGGGATGGGTATAATTCACCCCTCCACTTT.

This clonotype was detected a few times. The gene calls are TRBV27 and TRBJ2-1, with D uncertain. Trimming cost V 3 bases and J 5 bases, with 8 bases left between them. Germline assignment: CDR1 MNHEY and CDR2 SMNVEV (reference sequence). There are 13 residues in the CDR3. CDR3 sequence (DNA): TGTGCCAGCAGTTTCGGAATTCACAATGAGCAGTTCTTC. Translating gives CASSFGIHNEQFF.

As DNA, the CDR3 is TGTGCCAGCGGAGACAGTTACATGAACACTGAAGCTTTCTTT. Residues: CASGDSYMNTEAFF. The chain uses TRBV9 and TRBJ1-1; possible D gene TRBD1, 5 bases. Per the germline V gene, CDR1 is SGDLS and CDR2 is YYNGEE. The V end was cut by 7 bases, the J end by 0 bases, with 13 bases between. The CDR3 totals 14 residues.

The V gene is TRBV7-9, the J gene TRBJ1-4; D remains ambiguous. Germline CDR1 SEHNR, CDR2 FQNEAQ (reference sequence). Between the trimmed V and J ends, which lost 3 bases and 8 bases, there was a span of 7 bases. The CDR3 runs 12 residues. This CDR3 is CASSFLFEKLFF. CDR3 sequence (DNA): TGTGCCAGCAGCTTCCTTTTCGAAAAACTGTTTTTT.

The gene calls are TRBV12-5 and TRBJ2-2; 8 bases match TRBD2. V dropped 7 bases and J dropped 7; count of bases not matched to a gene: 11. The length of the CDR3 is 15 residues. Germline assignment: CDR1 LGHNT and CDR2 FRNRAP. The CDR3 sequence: CASALISGKYGELFF. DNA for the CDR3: TGTGCTAGTGCCCTTATTAGCGGGAAGTACGGGGAGCTGTTTTTT.

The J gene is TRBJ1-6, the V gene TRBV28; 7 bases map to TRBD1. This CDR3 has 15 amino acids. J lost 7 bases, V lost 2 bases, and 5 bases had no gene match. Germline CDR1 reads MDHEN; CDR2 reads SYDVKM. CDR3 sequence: CASSLEGGPNSPLHF. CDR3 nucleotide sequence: TGTGCCAGCAGTTTAGAAGGGGGCCCGAATTCACCCCTCCACTTT.

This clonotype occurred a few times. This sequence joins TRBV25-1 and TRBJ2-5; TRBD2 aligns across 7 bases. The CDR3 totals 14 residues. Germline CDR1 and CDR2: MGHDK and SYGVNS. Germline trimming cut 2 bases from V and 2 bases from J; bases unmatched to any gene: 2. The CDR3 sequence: CASSEPGLQETQYF. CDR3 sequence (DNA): TGTGCCAGCAGTGAACCGGGACTACAAGAGACCCAGTACTTC.

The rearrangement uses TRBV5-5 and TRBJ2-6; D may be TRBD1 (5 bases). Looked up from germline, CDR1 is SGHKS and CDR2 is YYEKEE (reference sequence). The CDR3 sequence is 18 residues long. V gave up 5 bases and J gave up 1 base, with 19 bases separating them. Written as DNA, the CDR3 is TGTGCCAGCAGGTTACAGGCCAGGCCCCCTTCTGGGGCCAACGTCCTGACTTTC. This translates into CASRLQARPPSGANVLTF.

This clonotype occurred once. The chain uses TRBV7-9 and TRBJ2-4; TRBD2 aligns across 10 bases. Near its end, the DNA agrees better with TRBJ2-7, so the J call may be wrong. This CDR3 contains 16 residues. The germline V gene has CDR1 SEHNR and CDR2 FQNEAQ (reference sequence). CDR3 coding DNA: TGTGCCAGCAGCCCGCCTAGCGGGAGTGTATGGTCCGAGCAGTACTTC. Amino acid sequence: CASSPPSGSVWSEQYF.

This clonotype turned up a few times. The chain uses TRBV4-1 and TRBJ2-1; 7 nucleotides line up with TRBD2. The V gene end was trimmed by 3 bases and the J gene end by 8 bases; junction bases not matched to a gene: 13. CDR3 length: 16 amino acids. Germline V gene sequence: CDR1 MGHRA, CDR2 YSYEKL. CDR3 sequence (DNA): TGCGCCAGCAGCCACGGGGACGGGAGGCCCTTTGATGAGCAGTTCTTC. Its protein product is CASSHGDGRPFDEQFF.

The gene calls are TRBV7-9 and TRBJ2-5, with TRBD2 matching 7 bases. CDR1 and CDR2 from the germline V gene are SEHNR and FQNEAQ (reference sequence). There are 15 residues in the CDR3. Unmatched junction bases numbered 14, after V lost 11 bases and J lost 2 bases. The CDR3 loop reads CAGRGGSFLQETQYF. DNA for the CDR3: TGTGCCGGCCGGGGAGGGTCCTTCCTTCAAGAGACCCAGTACTTC. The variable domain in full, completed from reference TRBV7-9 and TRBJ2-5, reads DTGVSQNPRHKITKRGQNVTFRCDPISEHNRLYWYRQTLGQGPEFLTYFQNEAQLEKSRLLSDRFSAERPKGSFSTLEIQRTEQGDSAMYLCAGRGGSFLQETQYFGPGTRLLVL.

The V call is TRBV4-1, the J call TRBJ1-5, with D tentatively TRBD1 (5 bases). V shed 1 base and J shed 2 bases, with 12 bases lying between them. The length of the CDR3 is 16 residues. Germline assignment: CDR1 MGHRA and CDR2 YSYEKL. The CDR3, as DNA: TGCGCCAGCAGCCAAGTTCAGGGTTCCGGCAATCAGCCCCAGCATTTT. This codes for CASSQVQGSGNQPQHF.

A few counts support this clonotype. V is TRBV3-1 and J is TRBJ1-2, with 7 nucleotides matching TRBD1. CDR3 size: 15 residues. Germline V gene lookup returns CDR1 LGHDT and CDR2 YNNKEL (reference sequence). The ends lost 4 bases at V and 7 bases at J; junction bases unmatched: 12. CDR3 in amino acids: CASSPDREGKGGYTF. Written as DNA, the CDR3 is TGTGCCAGCAGCCCAGACAGGGAAGGAAAAGGTGGCTACACCTTC. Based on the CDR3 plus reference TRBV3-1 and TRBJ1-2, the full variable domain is DTAVSQTPKYLVTQMGNDKSIKCEQNLGHDTMYWYKQDSKKFLKIMFSYNNKELIINETVPNRFSPKSPDKAHLNLHINSLELGDSAVYFCASSPDREGKGGYTFGSGTRLTVV.

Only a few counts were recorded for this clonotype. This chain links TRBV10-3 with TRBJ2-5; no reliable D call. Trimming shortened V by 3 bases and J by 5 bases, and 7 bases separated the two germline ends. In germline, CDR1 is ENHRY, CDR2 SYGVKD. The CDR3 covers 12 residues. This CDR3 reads CAISDSWETQYF. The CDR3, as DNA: TGTGCCATCAGTGACTCTTGGGAGACCCAGTACTTC.

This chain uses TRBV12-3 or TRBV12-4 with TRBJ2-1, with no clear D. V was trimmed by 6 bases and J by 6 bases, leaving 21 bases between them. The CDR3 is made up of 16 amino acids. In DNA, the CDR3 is TGTGCCAGCAGCCCGTGGGAAGGGTTTAATTCCAATGAGCAGTTCTTC. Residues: CASSPWEGFNSNEQFF.

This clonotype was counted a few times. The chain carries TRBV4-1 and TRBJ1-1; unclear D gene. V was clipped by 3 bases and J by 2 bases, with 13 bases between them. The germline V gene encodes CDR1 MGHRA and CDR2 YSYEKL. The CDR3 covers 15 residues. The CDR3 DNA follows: TGCGCCAGCAGCCAGGGTGGGCTCCTAAACACTGAAGCTTTCTTT. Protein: CASSQGGLLNTEAFF.

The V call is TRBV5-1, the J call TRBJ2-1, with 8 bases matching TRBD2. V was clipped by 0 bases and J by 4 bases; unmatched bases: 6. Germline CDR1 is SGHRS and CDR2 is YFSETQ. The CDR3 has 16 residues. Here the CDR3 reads CASSLVSGRGYNEQFF. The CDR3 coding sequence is TGCGCCAGCAGCTTGGTTTCCGGGAGGGGGTACAATGAGCAGTTCTTC.